This T cell receptor beta chain was documented in a study of human T cells and chemical hapten exposure (TCRdb year 2021). Concerning the study at large: For sensitization, 2% DPC in acetone was applied to a 2 cm by 2 cm area of upper inner arm skin. Patch testing was done on the upper back using Finn chambers containing 0.01% DPC, and results were scored after 6 days according to International Contact Dermatitis Research Group standards. Blood was sampled from patients pre-sensitization (week 0) and at 2, 6 and about 24 weeks after DPC sensitization. Throughout the approximately 24-week study period, patients were also given weekly therapeutic DPC doses on the scalp. Alopecia areata with under or over 50% scalp involvement, alopecia totalis and alopecia universalis were represented in the patient cohort, which was mostly female. Libraries were pooled for sequencing, and variation in per-sample TCR yields was attributed mainly to small differences in library volumes within the pool. Blood for TCR sequencing was provided by twenty-nine alopecia patients at one to four time points (pre-sensitization, 2, 6 and 24 weeks). The study tracked peripheral blood TCR repertoire changes in vivo during primary and secondary sensitization to the hapten diphenylcyclopropenone (DPC) in alopecia patients.

Overall results and qualifications from the work: A positive correlation was found between the number of PT1 expanded TCRs and patch test score, with significance reached at thresholds 8, 16 and 32 but not 4. All patients had alopecia, a presumed autoimmune disease, so their immune response might differ from that of healthy individuals. The number of TCRs above 1 in 1000 frequency did not change with DPC sensitization; there was no evidence of global repertoire structure alterations. Repeated subsampling changed both the strength of the expansion versus patch-test correlation and the threshold at which that correlation became significant. Compared with pre-sensitization or healthy control sets, expanded TCRs formed significantly more large CDR3 similarity clusters, which is consistent with antigen-driven responses.

Per the publication, the time point label means: patch test 1, 2 weeks after DPC sensitization. The sample's treatment or condition, from its label and the paper: therapeutic diphenylcyclopropenone sensitization with weekly scalp DPC. Blood at each patch-test visit was drawn before the patch test was applied. Patients were considered eligible if aged 18 to 70, diagnosed with alopecia and deemed suitable for DPC therapy, and patients were excluded if pregnant. Total RNA was extracted from unfractionated whole blood that had been collected in Tempus Blood RNA tubes. In the case of this clonotype: Its antigen is unknown. No much larger clone exists at a distance of one base, and base qualities are not known.

The method behind the library was RACE. The run used a NextSeq 500. During library preparation, unique molecular identifiers were attached to individual cDNA molecules so that TCRs could be counted in a quantitative, reproducible way. For every blood RNA sample, sequencing covered both the TCR alpha and TCR beta chains. Processing in the source paper ran as follows. Samples had a median of about 90,000 TCRs, with a range from roughly 23,224 to 700,000. The Decombinator software suite was used to annotate V, J and CDR3 in the TCR reads. To make PS versus PT1 abundance plots, every sample was subsampled to the same number of TCRs (28,000). TCRs were defined as expanded if absent before sensitization and observed at least eight times at the 2-week time point. TCRdb reworked the public reads: Q25 trimming with fastp, MiXCR clone assembly, productive beta chains retained. Rows are unified per CDR3 protein, each entry keeping the most common DNA and genes. These V and J calls are TCRdb output, not the study's own analysis. In all, the sample holds some 180,000 distinct CDR3 sequences, and 20% to 25% of those were seen once. The ten largest clones represent 6% to 8% of the sample.

V is pruned by 8 bases and J by 9 bases, leaving 10 bases of the junction without a gene match. Measured from the cysteine to the phenylalanine, the CDR3 is 14 residues long. The retained sequence is limited to the CDR3, 42 bases, with the frame set at the first base. CDR1 and CDR2 (SNHLY, FYNNEI) derive from the germline V gene. The receptor chain draws on TRBV2 and TRBJ2-1, with 10 bases in between that match TRBD1. The clonotype originates from a woman aged 45-65 years with alopecia areata. Some clones in this sample may be carry-over from other donors' samples. Sample: whole blood, taken in connection with sensitization to the hapten diphenylcyclopropenone (DPC). The CDR3 in this case is CASGRDRGRVEQFF. The nucleotides read TGTGCCAGCGGACGGGACAGGGGTAGGGTTGAGCAGTTCTTC.